This passage covers 10 T cell receptor beta chains from one sample sequenced in a study of blood T cells in healthy people across ages. Together with a sample-barcoded 5' primer, a J-beta primer mix was included in a second PCR lasting about 7 to 11 cycles. A single record per CDR3 protein comes from TCRdb applying MiXCR to the 5' RACE reads. Of about 1.4 million distinct CDR3 sequences in the sample, roughly 60% were seen once. The sample comprised blood. The receptors shown here come from a man aged 18 to 30 in good health.

The CDR3 coding sequence is TGTGCCAGCAGCGGATCGGGGACCCGGAGCTCCTACGAGCAGTACTTC. This codes for CASSGSGTRSSYEQYF. The genes are TRBV7-9 and TRBJ2-7; either TRBD1 or TRBD2 may fit D (5 bases each). V was cut by 5 bases and J by 0 bases, with 17 bases left in between. The CDR3 totals 16 residues. Germline values: CDR1 SEHNR, CDR2 FQNEAQ (reference sequence). Supplemented by reference TRBV7-9 and TRBJ2-7, the full variable domain reads DTGVSQNPRHKITKRGQNVTFRCDPISEHNRLYWYRQTLGQGPEFLTYFQNEAQLEKSRLLSDRFSAERPKGSFSTLEIQRTEQGDSAMYLCASSGSGTRSSYEQYFGPGTRLTVT.

About this clonotype itself: At one boundary the junction diverges from the germline segment, which might be a read error. The J gene is TRBJ2-5, the V gene TRBV25-1, with D tentatively TRBD1 or TRBD2 (5 bases each). Looked up from germline, CDR1 is MGHDK and CDR2 is SYGVNS. This CDR3 region has 14 residues. The DNA of the CDR3 is TGTGCCAGCAGTGACTACAGGATAAGGGAGACCCGGTACTTC. This encodes CASSDYRIRETRYF.

The chain joins TRBV20-1 to TRBJ2-2; 13 bases match TRBD2. After removal of 6 bases from V and 5 bases from J, the junction contained 3 bases not matched to a gene. Germline CDR1 DFQATT, CDR2 SNEGSKA (reference sequence). This CDR3 comprises 14 residues. CDR3 DNA sequence: TGCAGTGCCAAGACTAGCGGGGGGACCGGGGAGCTGTTTTTT. Its translation is CSAKTSGGTGELFF.

The rearrangement uses TRBV20-1 and TRBJ1-1, with a weak D call TRBD1 (6 bases). The CDR3 loop spans 12 amino acids. CDR1 is DFQATT and CDR2 is SNEGSKA in the germline V gene (reference sequence). V was shortened by 6 bases and J by 8 bases, with 16 bases between the two germline ends. CDR3 sequence (DNA): TGCAGTGCCCAGGTGGCAGGGGTAGAAGCTTTCTTT. It specifies CSAQVAGVEAFF.

This chain joins TRBV4-1 and TRBJ2-4, with a possible D match to TRBD1 (6 bases). The CDR3 contains 16 residues. V lost 1 base to trimming and J lost 8 bases, with 18 bases between them. Germline V gives CDR1 MGHRA, CDR2 YSYEKL. The CDR3 protein is CASSQGGTFLGDIQYF. The CDR3 bases are TGCGCCAGCAGCCAAGGAGGGACATTCCTAGGGGACATTCAGTACTTC.

This clonotype was observed once. V and J are TRBV12-3 or TRBV12-4 and TRBJ1-2, with 8 nucleotides matching TRBD1. The ends lost 0 bases at V and 5 bases at J; junction bases unmatched: 14. This CDR3 has 18 amino acids. The CDR3 sequence is CASSLALGRGPTLYGYTF. Here the CDR3 DNA reads TGTGCCAGCAGTTTAGCCCTTGGCAGGGGGCCGACTCTTTATGGCTACACCTTC.

The rearrangement uses TRBV6-1 and TRBJ1-6; D gene ambiguous. V lost 10 bases and J lost 9, with 19 bases in between. The CDR3 covers 14 residues. Germline V gives CDR1 MNHNS, CDR2 SASEGT. Here the CDR3 reads CATPQSNEFSPLHF. In DNA form, the CDR3 reads TGTGCCACCCCACAGTCAAACGAGTTTTCACCCCTCCACTTT.

The chain uses TRBV18 and TRBJ1-2; weak D call: TRBD1 (5 bases). The germline CDR1 and CDR2 sequences are KGHSH and LQKENI. The CDR3 totals 14 residues. V was pared by 4 bases and J by 4 bases, with 13 bases between. The CDR3 loop reads CASSRTGLSYGYTF. In nucleotides, the CDR3 is TGTGCCAGCTCACGGACGGGACTAAGCTATGGCTACACCTTC. The entire variable domain, with the rest obtained from reference TRBV18 and TRBJ1-2, is as follows: NAGVMQNPRHLVRRRGQEARLRCSPMKGHSHVYWYRQLPEEGLKFMVYLQKENIIDESGMPKERFSAEFPKEGPSILRIQQVVRGDSAAYFCASSRTGLSYGYTFGSGTRLTVV.

This clonotype was seen a few times. This chain uses TRBV4-2 with TRBJ2-1; 8 positions match TRBD1. The CDR3 has 16 residues. Germline CDR1 and CDR2: LGHNA and YNFKEQ. J was trimmed by 2 bases and V by 4 bases; bases with no gene match: 7. The CDR3 region is CASSPRTGITYNEQFF. In nucleotides, the CDR3 is TGTGCCAGCAGCCCGCGGACAGGGATAACCTACAATGAGCAGTTCTTC.

This clonotype was picked up a small number of times. The rearrangement uses TRBV12-3 or TRBV12-4 and TRBJ1-6, with a weak D call TRBD1 (6 bases). V was trimmed by 3 bases and J by 7 bases, leaving 10 bases between them. The CDR3 contains 14 residues. This chain's CDR3 is CASSLDSLNSPLHF. In DNA, the CDR3 is TGTGCCAGCAGTTTGGACAGTTTAAATTCACCCCTCCACTTT.